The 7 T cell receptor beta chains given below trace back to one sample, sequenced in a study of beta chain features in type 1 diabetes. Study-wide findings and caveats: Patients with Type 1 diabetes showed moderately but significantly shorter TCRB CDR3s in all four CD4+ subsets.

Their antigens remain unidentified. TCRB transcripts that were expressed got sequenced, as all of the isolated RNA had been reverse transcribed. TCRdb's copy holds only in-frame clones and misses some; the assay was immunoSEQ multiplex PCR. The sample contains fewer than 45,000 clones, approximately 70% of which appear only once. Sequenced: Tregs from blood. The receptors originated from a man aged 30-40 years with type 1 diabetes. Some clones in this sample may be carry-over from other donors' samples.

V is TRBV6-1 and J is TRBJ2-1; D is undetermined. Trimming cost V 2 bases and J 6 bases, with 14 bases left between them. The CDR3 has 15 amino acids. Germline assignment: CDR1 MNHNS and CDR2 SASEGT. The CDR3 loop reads CASSEIRSGVNEQFF. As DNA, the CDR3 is TGTGCCAGCAGTGAAATAAGGTCTGGAGTCAATGAGCAGTTCTTC.

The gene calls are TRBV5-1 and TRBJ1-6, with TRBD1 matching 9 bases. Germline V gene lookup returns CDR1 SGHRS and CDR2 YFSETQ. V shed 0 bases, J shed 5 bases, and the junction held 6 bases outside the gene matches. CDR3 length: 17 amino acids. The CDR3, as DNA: TGCGCCAGCAGCTTGGCCGCCGGGACAGGGAATAATTCACCCCTCCACTTT. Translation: CASSLAAGTGNNSPLHF.

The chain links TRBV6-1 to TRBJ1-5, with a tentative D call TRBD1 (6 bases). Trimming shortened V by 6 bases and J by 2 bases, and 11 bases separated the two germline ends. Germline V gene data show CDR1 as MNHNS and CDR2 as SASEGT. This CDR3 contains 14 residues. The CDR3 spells CASSLQGGNQPQHF. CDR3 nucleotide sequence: TGTGCCAGCAGCCTACAGGGAGGCAATCAGCCCCAGCATTTT.

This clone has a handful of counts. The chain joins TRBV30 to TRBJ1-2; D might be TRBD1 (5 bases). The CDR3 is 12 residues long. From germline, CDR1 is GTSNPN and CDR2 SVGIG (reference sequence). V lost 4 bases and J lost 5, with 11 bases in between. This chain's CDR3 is CAWTNGGYGYTF. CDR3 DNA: TGTGCCTGGACTAATGGGGGGTATGGCTACACCTTC.

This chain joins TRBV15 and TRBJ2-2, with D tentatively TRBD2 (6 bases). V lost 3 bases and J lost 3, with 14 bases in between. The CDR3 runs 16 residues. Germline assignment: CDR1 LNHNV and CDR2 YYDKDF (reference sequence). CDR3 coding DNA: TGTGCCACCAGCAGTGAGAATGGGGGGTACACCGGGGAGCTGTTTTTT. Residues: CATSSENGGYTGELFF.

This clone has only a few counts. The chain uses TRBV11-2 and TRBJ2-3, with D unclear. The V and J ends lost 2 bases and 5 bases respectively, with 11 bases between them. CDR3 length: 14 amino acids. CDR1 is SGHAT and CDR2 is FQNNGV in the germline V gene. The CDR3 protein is CASSLNRHEDTQYF. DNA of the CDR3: TGTGCCAGCAGCTTAAACCGACATGAAGATACGCAGTATTTT.

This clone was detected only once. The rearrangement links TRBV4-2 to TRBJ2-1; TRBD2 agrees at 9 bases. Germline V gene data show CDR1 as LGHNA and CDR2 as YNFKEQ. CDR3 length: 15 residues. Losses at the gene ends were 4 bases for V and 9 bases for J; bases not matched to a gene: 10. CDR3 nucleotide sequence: TGTGCCAGCAGCCCCGATAGCGGGGGACGTCGTGAGCAGTTCTTC. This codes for CASSPDSGGRREQFF.